A single sample gave rise to the 16 T cell receptor beta chains below, sequenced in a study of T cells in Graves' hyperthyroidism and ophthalmopathy. The CDR3 regions of TCR beta were amplified from RNA transcripts. During a first-round RT-PCR of the TCR CDR3, the HTBI primer set was used. A single record per CDR3 protein comes from TCRdb applying MiXCR to the multiplex PCR reads. The data contain 350,000 to 400,000 distinct CDR3 sequences, 19% of them seen just once; the ten biggest clones take up roughly 3.5%. The sample was blood. The source is a woman between 18 and 30 years old with Graves' hyperthyroidism.

The CDR3 region has the DNA TGTGCCAGCAGTAAAGACAACTCTGGAAACACCATATATTTT. Translating gives CASSKDNSGNTIYF. The V and J genes are TRBV6-1 and TRBJ1-3; D call uncertain. CDR3 length: 14 amino acids. V was cut by 5 bases and J by 0 bases, with 8 bases left in between. CDR1 MNHNS and CDR2 SASEGT come from the germline V gene.

V is TRBV4-1 and J is TRBJ1-5, with 8 nucleotides matching TRBD1. CDR1 is MGHRA and CDR2 is YSYEKL in the germline V gene. V gave up 1 base and J gave up 5 bases; unmatched junction bases: 7. The CDR3 length is 16 residues. This CDR3 is CASSQAPGQGYQPQHF. Here the CDR3 DNA reads TGCGCCAGCAGCCAAGCTCCTGGACAGGGTTATCAGCCCCAGCATTTT.

Ten or more counts support this clonotype. The chain recombines TRBV11-2 with TRBJ1-2; TRBD1 agrees at 7 bases. The CDR3 contains 16 residues. The J segment lost 8 bases and the V segment lost 5 bases, leaving 17 bases of the junction unmatched. CDR1 and CDR2 from the germline V gene are SGHAT and FQNNGV. CDR3 nucleotide sequence: TGTGCCAGCAGCAAACGTCTCGGACAGGCAACTTTGGGCTACACCTTC. Translation: CASSKRLGQATLGYTF.

In its sample, this clonotype was seen many times. This sequence joins TRBV4-2 and TRBJ2-6, with 7 nucleotides matching TRBD1. This CDR3 has 17 amino acids. J gave up 0 bases and V 7 bases, and 9 bases lay outside the gene matches. Germline V gene lookup returns CDR1 LGHNA and CDR2 YNFKEQ. The DNA of the CDR3 is TGTGCCAGCACACCGTGGACAGGAGACTCTGGGGCCAACGTCCTGACTTTC. Protein sequence: CASTPWTGDSGANVLTF.

There are many counts of this clonotype. As DNA, the CDR3 is TGTGCCAGCAGCCTAAGAGGGTCGACAGGGATTGAGCAGTACTTC. This sequence encodes CASSLRGSTGIEQYF. The rearrangement uses TRBV7-8 and TRBJ2-7; 7 nucleotides line up with TRBD1. Germline loops: CDR1 SGHVS, CDR2 FQNEAQ. J was trimmed by 7 bases and V by 5 bases; bases with no gene match: 14. This CDR3 region has 15 residues.

The sample holds many counts of this clonotype. This rearrangement joins TRBV10-3 to TRBJ1-2; 7 bases agree with TRBD1. The CDR3 contains 16 residues. J lost 4 bases, V lost 3 bases, and 11 bases had no gene match. Germline V gene lookup returns CDR1 ENHRY and CDR2 SYGVKD. The CDR3 sequence is CAISDIRGRASYGYTF. CDR3 DNA sequence: TGTGCCATCAGTGATATTAGGGGGCGGGCTTCCTATGGCTACACCTTC.

The chain links TRBV7-9 to TRBJ2-2, with D possibly being TRBD2 (5 bases). The CDR3 consists of 14 residues. The germline CDR1 and CDR2 sequences are SEHNR and FQNEAQ (reference sequence). The V gene lost 7 bases and the J gene lost 2 bases, with 11 bases spanning the gap. CDR3 residues: CASTPGINTGELFF. The CDR3 region has the DNA TGTGCCAGCACCCCGGGAATTAACACCGGGGAGCTGTTTTTT.

The table lists this clonotype with many counts. The chain uses TRBV30 and TRBJ2-7, with 10 bases fitting TRBD1. Losses at the gene ends were 3 bases for V and 3 bases for J; bases not matched to a gene: 17. CDR1 is GTSNPN, CDR2 SVGIG, per germline (reference sequence). The CDR3 is 18 amino acids. For the CDR3, the DNA is TGTGCCTGGAGCCCCAGACAGGGGGCGGCATCTTTAAGCTACGAGCAGTACTTC. Protein: CAWSPRQGAASLSYEQYF.

The chain carries TRBV27 and TRBJ1-5, with D possibly TRBD1 on 6 matching bases. Trimming shortened V by 1 base and J by 9 bases, and 16 bases separated the two germline ends. CDR3 length equals 15 residues. CDR1 and CDR2 from the germline V gene are MNHEY and SMNVEV (reference sequence). In DNA form, the CDR3 reads TGTGCCAGCAGTTTATTTGGGGGGCCCTGGGGGCCCCAGCATTTT. This gives the protein CASSLFGGPWGPQHF.

This clonotype was recorded many times. V gene TRBV5-1 combines with J gene TRBJ2-5; D gene uncertain. The CDR3 sequence is 13 residues long. V was trimmed by 2 bases and J by 2 bases, leaving 7 bases between them. Germline-derived CDR1 and CDR2 are SGHRS and YFSETQ. This chain's CDR3 is CASSFHYQETQYF. In DNA, the CDR3 is TGCGCCAGCAGCTTCCACTATCAAGAGACCCAGTACTTC.

On this clonotype: One base away lies a much larger clone, so this may be a sequencing read error. The rearrangement uses TRBV3-1 and TRBJ2-7, with no clear D. This CDR3 contains 12 residues. Per germline, CDR1 LGHDT and CDR2 YNNKEL (reference sequence). The germline V and J ends were trimmed by 2 bases and 3 bases, with 5 bases remaining between them. As DNA, the CDR3 is TGTGCCAGCAGCCAAACCCGCTACGAGCAGTACTTC. This translates into CASSQTRYEQYF.

This clonotype was seen repeatedly, ten times or more. This chain links TRBV20-1 with TRBJ2-7, with D perhaps matching TRBD1 (6 bases). The V gene lost 3 bases and the J gene lost 3 bases, with 12 bases spanning the gap. The CDR3 totals 13 residues. The germline V gene encodes CDR1 DFQATT and CDR2 SNEGSKA (reference sequence). CDR3 nucleotides: TGCAGTGCTAGTCCGACCAGGGGCTACGAGCAGTACTTC. It specifies CSASPTRGYEQYF.

This clonotype was seen just once. The chain is built from TRBV9 and TRBJ2-7; D is perhaps TRBD1 (5 bases). Trimming stripped 0 bases from V and 3 bases from J, with 16 bases between. Germline V gene lookup returns CDR1 SGDLS and CDR2 YYNGEE. There are 16 residues in the CDR3. CDR3 nucleotides: TGTGCCAGCAGCGTAGGAGCAGGGTTTACTCTCTACGAGCAGTACTTC. Residues: CASSVGAGFTLYEQYF. The whole variable domain, filled in from reference TRBV9 and TRBJ2-7, reads DSGVTQTPKHLITATGQRVTLRCSPRSGDLSVYWYQQSLDQGLQFLIQYYNGEERAKGNILERFSAQQFPDLHSELNLSSLELGDSALYFCASSVGAGFTLYEQYFGPGTRLTVT.

In its sample, this clonotype was seen once. The J gene is TRBJ2-2, the V gene TRBV15, with TRBD1 matching over 8 bases. Losses at the gene ends were 8 bases for V and 4 bases for J; bases not matched to a gene: 3. CDR3 size: 13 residues. The germline V gene encodes CDR1 LNHNV and CDR2 YYDKDF (reference sequence). Here the CDR3 reads CATRTGSTGELFF. The CDR3 DNA is TGTGCCACCCGGACAGGGAGCACCGGGGAGCTGTTTTTT.

This clonotype was counted a few times. Being one base from a much bigger clone, this may be a read error. In this CDR3 the conserved last residue, phenylalanine or tryptophan, is missing, so a read error is likely. V is TRBV4-2 and J is TRBJ1-2; no reliable D call. Trimming removed 0 bases from V and 3 bases from J, with 11 bases in between. The CDR3 contains 15 residues. Germline-derived CDR1 and CDR2 are LGHNA and YNFKEQ. CDR3 DNA: TGTGCCAGCAGCCAAGAAGGCAGATCCTACTATGGCTACACCTAC. Amino acid sequence: CASSQEGRSYYGYTY.

This clonotype was recorded many times. DNA of the CDR3: TGTGCCAGTAGTATAGGGGGGGGGACCACTGAAGCTTTCTTT. The encoded protein is CASSIGGGTTEAFF. V usage is TRBV19 and J usage is TRBJ1-1, with D possibly matching TRBD1 (5 bases). CDR3 length: 14 amino acids. V lost 1 base and J lost 4, with 10 bases in between. The germline gives CDR1 LNHDA, CDR2 SQIVND (reference sequence). The full variable domain, in which reference TRBV19 and TRBJ1-1 provide the parts outside the CDR3, is DGGITQSPKYLFRKEGQNVTLSCEQNLNHDAMYWYRQDPGQGLRLIYYSQIVNDFQKGDIAEGYSVSREKKESFPLTVTSAQKNPTAFYLCASSIGGGTTEAFFGQGTRLTVV.